The 25 T cell receptor beta chains given below trace back to one sample, sequenced in a study of blood T cell repertoires in COVID-19. Using immunoSEQ multiplex PCR, the repertoire was profiled, and TCRdb retains in-frame clones only, with some absent. The repertoire holds about 220,000 clones, with roughly four fifths as singletons. Source material: peripheral blood. The receptors were sampled from a woman in her seventies with COVID-19, enrolled during active disease.

V and J are TRBV7-2 and TRBJ2-7, with TRBD2 identical over 11 bases. Germline V gene lookup returns CDR1 SGHTA and CDR2 FQGNSA. V lost 3 bases and J lost 6; bases outside the gene matches: 4. There are 14 residues in the CDR3. Here the CDR3 DNA reads TGTGCCAGCAGCTTCACTAGCGGGAGTTTCGAGCAGTACTTC. Its protein is CASSFTSGSFEQYF.

This clone has more than one count but fewer than ten. This chain joins TRBV11-2 and TRBJ1-2; 10 bases fit TRBD1. CDR1 is SGHAT and CDR2 is FQNNGV in the germline V gene. The V gene end was trimmed by 5 bases and the J gene end by 7 bases; junction bases not matched to a gene: 4. The CDR3 totals 13 residues. The CDR3 region is CASSRDRGSGYTF. CDR3 DNA sequence: TGTGCCAGCAGCCGGGACAGGGGAAGTGGCTACACCTTC.

The chain employs TRBV10-3 and TRBJ2-7, with D possibly TRBD2 on 6 matching bases. V dropped 2 bases and J dropped 2 bases, with 10 bases sitting between them. The CDR3 sequence is 14 residues long. Germline CDR1 is ENHRY and CDR2 is SYGVKD. For the CDR3, the DNA is TGTGCCATCAGTGAGCGGAGGGGTGCCTACGAGCAGTACTTC. This codes for CAISERRGAYEQYF.

V gene TRBV9 combines with J gene TRBJ2-7, with a possible D match to TRBD1 (6 bases). CDR1 is SGDLS and CDR2 is YYNGEE in the germline V gene. V was pared by 3 bases and J by 2 bases, with 12 bases between. The CDR3 has 14 amino acids. CDR3 bases: TGTGCCAGCAGCGGACAGGTGGGTCCCTACGAGCAGTACTTC. Protein: CASSGQVGPYEQYF.

This chain connects TRBV10-2 to TRBJ2-5; 7 nucleotides line up with TRBD2. Germline CDR1 is WSHSY and CDR2 is SAAADI. Losses at the gene ends were 5 bases for V and 4 bases for J; bases not matched to a gene: 10. CDR3 length: 15 residues. The CDR3 DNA follows: TGCGCCAGCAGTCAAATACCGGGAGGACGAGAGACCCAGTACTTC. Amino acid sequence: CASSQIPGGRETQYF.

This clone was detected ten times or more. The chain combines TRBV5-1 with TRBJ2-2; a possible D gene is TRBD1 (6 bases). Germline CDR1 and CDR2: SGHRS and YFSETQ. V lost 4 bases and J lost 0, with 13 bases in between. CDR3 length equals 16 residues. The CDR3 sequence: CASSTRTAPNTGELFF. The CDR3 bases are TGCGCCAGCAGCACCAGGACAGCCCCGAACACCGGGGAGCTGTTTTTT.

There are a few counts of this clone. The chain is built from TRBV7-2 and TRBJ1-1, with D tentatively TRBD1 (5 bases). Germline V lookup: CDR1 SGHTA, CDR2 FQGNSA. CDR3 length: 15 amino acids. Trimming pared 5 bases from V and 4 bases from J, leaving 17 bases between. This CDR3 reads CASSPSLGEGTEAFF. CDR3 bases: TGTGCCAGCAGCCCGAGTTTGGGGGAGGGCACTGAAGCTTTCTTT.

V is TRBV7-2 and J is TRBJ1-1; 8 positions match TRBD1. The length of the CDR3 is 13 residues. CDR1 is SGHTA, CDR2 FQGNSA, per germline. V lost 5 bases to trimming and J lost 11 bases; unmatched junction nucleotides: 10. The CDR3 region is CASSQALQGVAFF. In DNA form, the CDR3 reads TGTGCCAGCAGCCAAGCCTTACAGGGGGTGGCTTTCTTT.

V usage is TRBV29-1 and J usage is TRBJ1-2; 7 positions agree with TRBD1. This CDR3 is 16 amino acids long. Germline lookup yields CDR1 SQVTM and CDR2 ANQGSEA. Trimming at V came to 6 bases and at J to 4 bases, leaving 17 bases not matched to a gene. This chain's CDR3 is CSVESPQPGQIYGYTF. The DNA for the CDR3 is TGCAGCGTGGAGTCCCCCCAACCGGGACAGATCTATGGCTACACCTTC.

The chain recombines TRBV7-2 with TRBJ2-3; D is possibly TRBD2 (6 bases). Trimming removed 5 bases from V and 2 bases from J, with 11 bases in between. The germline CDR1 and CDR2 sequences are SGHTA and FQGNSA. There are 14 residues in the CDR3. The CDR3, as DNA: TGTGCCAGCAGCCAGGGACTCGTCACAGATACGCAGTATTTT. Its protein product is CASSQGLVTDTQYF.

The V gene is TRBV27, the J gene TRBJ1-2; D might be TRBD1 (5 bases). CDR1 MNHEY and CDR2 SMNVEV come from the germline V gene (reference sequence). The CDR3 loop spans 16 amino acids. Trimming cost V 7 bases and J 1 base, with 19 bases left between them. The CDR3 DNA reads as TGTGCCAGCACCTCTTTCCCCCCGACAGTTAACTATGGCTACACCTTC. Protein: CASTSFPPTVNYGYTF.

This clone was observed a single time. This sequence joins TRBV18 and TRBJ2-1; maybe TRBD1 (5 bases). The CDR3 consists of 12 residues. V dropped 5 bases and J dropped 8 bases, with 10 bases sitting between them. Germline lookup yields CDR1 KGHSH and CDR2 LQKENI. CDR3 in amino acids: CASSRGRDEQFF. The CDR3, as DNA: TGTGCCAGCTCAAGGGGAAGGGATGAGCAGTTCTTC.

The chain employs TRBV24-1 and TRBJ1-2; D possibly corresponds to TRBD1 (5 bases). The germline V gene encodes CDR1 KGHDR and CDR2 SFDVKD. The CDR3 is made up of 14 amino acids. Trimming shortened V by 4 bases and J by 3 bases, and 11 bases separated the two germline ends. CDR3 sequence: CATSDPQVHYGYTF. As DNA, the CDR3 is TGTGCCACCAGTGACCCACAGGTCCACTATGGCTACACCTTC.

The chain links TRBV18 to TRBJ2-3; D is undetermined. This CDR3 comprises 14 residues. V shed 2 bases and J shed 0 bases, with 6 bases lying between them. Germline CDR1 reads KGHSH; CDR2 reads LQKENI. In DNA, the CDR3 is TGTGCCAGCTCACCAATAGTAAGCACAGATACGCAGTATTTT. Residues: CASSPIVSTDTQYF.

J is TRBJ2-7 and V is TRBV27; D is unresolved. Germline V CDR1 and CDR2: MNHEY, SMNVEV (reference sequence). The length of the CDR3 is 14 residues. V was clipped by 2 bases and J by 5 bases, with 13 bases between them. The CDR3 DNA is TGTGCCAGCAGTTTAGGGCTCCCACAAGACGAGCAGTACTTC. Translated, it gives CASSLGLPQDEQYF.

The rearrangement joins TRBV10-3 to TRBJ2-1; 7 nucleotides line up with TRBD1. The CDR3 is made up of 13 amino acids. Germline V gives CDR1 ENHRY, CDR2 SYGVKD. J gave up 8 bases and V 6 bases, and 7 bases lay outside the gene matches. In DNA form, the CDR3 reads TGTGCCATCAGCGATCTACAGGGGTATGAGCAGTTCTTC. Translation gives CAISDLQGYEQFF.

This rearrangement joins TRBV6-5 to TRBJ1-1, with D possibly matching TRBD1 (5 bases). Trimming took 6 bases from V and 2 from J, leaving 10 bases between them. Per germline, CDR1 MNHEY and CDR2 SVGAGI. The CDR3 is 13 residues long. The CDR3 region is CASRMTANTEAFF. The CDR3 DNA is TGTGCCAGCAGGATGACAGCAAACACTGAAGCTTTCTTT.

Notes on this clone: This sample includes further DNA sequences coding for the same CDR3. The CDR3, as DNA: TGTGCCAGCAGTTTACTCCGGGACAATGAGCAGTTCTTC. Its translation is CASSLLRDNEQFF. The rearrangement links TRBV12-3 or TRBV12-4 to TRBJ2-1; unclear D gene. The CDR3 contains 13 residues. Trimming removed 2 bases at V and 5 bases at J, with 7 bases between.

The rearrangement links TRBV5-4 to TRBJ1-1, with 8 bases lining up with TRBD1. The CDR3 has 16 residues. Germline CDR1 is SGHNT and CDR2 is YYREEE (reference sequence). The V and J ends lost 3 bases and 1 base, in that order; junction bases with no gene match: 8. The CDR3 reads CASSSKTGARNTEAFF. CDR3 DNA: TGTGCCAGCAGCTCGAAGACAGGGGCTCGGAACACTGAAGCTTTCTTT.

V and J are TRBV27 and TRBJ2-5, with 7 bases fitting TRBD2. V lost 8 bases and J lost 3; bases outside the gene matches: 3. The germline gives CDR1 MNHEY, CDR2 SMNVEV (reference sequence). The CDR3 has 12 residues. In DNA, the CDR3 is TGTGCCAGCCTAGCGGCCGAAGAGACCCAGTACTTC. Encoded protein: CASLAAEETQYF.

The V and J genes are TRBV6-6 and TRBJ1-2; TRBD1 aligns across 8 bases. Germline V CDR1 and CDR2: MNHNY, SVGAGI (reference sequence). This CDR3 spans 14 amino acids. V lost 6 bases and J lost 8; bases outside the gene matches: 11. Written as DNA, the CDR3 is TGTGCCAGCAGCCGACAGGGGAAGGAGGAAGGCTACACCTTC. Translation gives CASSRQGKEEGYTF.

The chain combines TRBV19 with TRBJ1-2, with TRBD1 matching 10 bases. Trimming took 8 bases from V and 4 from J; bases not matched to a gene: 10. This CDR3 contains 15 residues. From germline, CDR1 is LNHDA and CDR2 SQIVND (reference sequence). CDR3 residues: CASRLRDRGGYGYTF. The CDR3 DNA reads as TGTGCCAGTCGCCTCCGGGACAGGGGAGGCTATGGCTACACCTTC.

The chain employs TRBV2 and TRBJ1-1; no clear D. The V gene's germline CDR1 is SNHLY and CDR2 FYNNEI. This CDR3 is 14 amino acids long. Trimming stripped 1 base from V and 2 bases from J, with 8 bases between. The CDR3 loop reads CASSEERGNTEAFF. The CDR3 bases are TGTGCCAGCAGTGAAGAACGGGGTAACACTGAAGCTTTCTTT.

V is TRBV19 and J is TRBJ2-7; 10 bases match TRBD2. The CDR3 contains 15 residues. Per the germline V gene, CDR1 is LNHDA and CDR2 is SQIVND (reference sequence). The junction had 4 bases not matched to a gene; V was cut back by 3 bases and J by 2 bases. The CDR3 nucleotides are TGTGCCAGTAGTATTGGGCTAGCGGGAGCCTACGAGCAGTACTTC. Its translation: CASSIGLAGAYEQYF.

CDR3 DNA: TGTGCCAGCAGCTTACCCGAGGGTGGGGGGAAACTGTTTTTT. Protein product: CASSLPEGGGKLFF. This chain uses TRBV7-2 with TRBJ1-4; D might be TRBD1 (5 bases). Germline lookup yields CDR1 SGHTA and CDR2 FQGNSA. V lost 2 bases to trimming and J lost 11 bases, with 15 bases between them. The CDR3 is 14 residues long.